This T cell receptor (beta chain) is from a study of cytomegalovirus exposure and HLA in healthy donors. As for the study in general: Among approximately 390 genotyped donors, roughly 80% fell in the Caucasian-associated ancestry cluster. Findings and limits, study-wide: In a later analysis, the majority of CMV-associated beta chains seemingly showed HLA restriction. TCR sequences were mostly rare, though some public TCRs occurred in many donors. The investigators catalogued some 150 TCR beta chains as cytomegalovirus-associated.

PCR was performed using 60 Vbeta and 13 Jbeta primers. Sequencing used immunoSEQ multiplex PCR; TCRdb keeps in-frame clones, though not all of them. This sample carries 70,000 to 90,000 clones, with 3.8% going to the ten biggest clones. Notes on this clone: The antigen remains undetermined.

The J segment lost 5 bases and the V segment lost 5 bases, leaving 9 bases of the junction unmatched. The CDR3 length is 14 residues. Germline CDR1 is SGHRS and CDR2 is YFSETQ. The sample comprised PBMCs. The origin of this receptor is a man between 18 and 35 years old in good health and CMV-seropositive. The chain couples TRBV5-1 to TRBJ2-5; 7 bases line up with TRBD2. The CDR3 DNA reads TGCGCCAGCAGTTCCTCACTCGGGAGGGAGACCCAGTACTTC. It specifies CASSSSLGRETQYF.